This TCR beta chain derives from a study of cytomegalovirus exposure and HLA in healthy donors. Study outcomes and limitations: In vitro experiments confirmed that three CMV-associated chains were specific for CMV antigens. Among TCR sequences, most were rare, though some public TCRs appeared in many donors. The availability of immune exposure information extended only to CMV serostatus. It was about 150 TCR beta chains that were listed as cytomegalovirus-associated.

Germline CDR1 and CDR2: SGHRS and YFSETQ. The CDR3 has 16 residues. V lost 0 bases, J lost 7 bases, and 6 bases stayed unmatched. On this clone itself: The antigen is unknown.

It was with 60 Vbeta and 13 Jbeta primers that the PCR ran. Generated by immunoSEQ multiplex PCR, the TCRdb table keeps only in-frame clones and is missing some. Seen here are 200,000 to 250,000 clones, roughly 80% observed once, and the top ten hold 0.22%. The specimen sequenced was PBMCs. This clonotype was obtained from a girl aged 2 to 9 in good health and CMV-seronegative. The gene calls are TRBV5-1 and TRBJ2-1, with TRBD2 matching over 11 bases. CDR3 DNA sequence: TGCGCCAGCAGCTTGGCCCCGTCTAGCGGGGGGAATGAGCAGTTCTTC. Its protein is CASSLAPSSGGNEQFF.